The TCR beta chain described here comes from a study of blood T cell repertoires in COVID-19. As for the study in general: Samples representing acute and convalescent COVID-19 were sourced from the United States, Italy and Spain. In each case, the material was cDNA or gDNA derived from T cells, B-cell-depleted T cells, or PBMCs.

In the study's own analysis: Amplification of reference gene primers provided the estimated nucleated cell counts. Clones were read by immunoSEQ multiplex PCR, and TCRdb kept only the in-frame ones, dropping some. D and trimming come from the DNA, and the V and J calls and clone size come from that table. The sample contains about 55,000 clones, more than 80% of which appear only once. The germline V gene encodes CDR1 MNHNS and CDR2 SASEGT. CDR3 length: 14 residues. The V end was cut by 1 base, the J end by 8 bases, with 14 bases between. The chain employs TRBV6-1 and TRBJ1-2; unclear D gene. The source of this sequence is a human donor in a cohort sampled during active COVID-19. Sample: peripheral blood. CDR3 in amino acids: CASSEDGKWKGYTF. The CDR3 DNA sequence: TGTGCCAGCAGTGAAGACGGGAAATGGAAGGGCTACACCTTC.